This entry lists 21 T cell receptor beta chains sequenced from one sample in a study of T cell repertoires in ileal Crohn's disease (dated by TCRdb to between 2019 and 2020). To prepare the library, the immunoSEQ multiplex PCR assay was applied. This immuneACCESS table, as held by TCRdb, lists in-frame sequences with V and J called but not all clones. Of the missing ones, under half trace to an unresolved V gene in checked studies; the others have no known cause. The sample table records 4,500 to 7,000 clones; approximately 80% of these occur just once. The biggest ten clones account for around 42% of the sample. This sample's time point label indicates: inflamed ileum from the surgical specimen. Sequenced sample: ileal tissue. The receptor set was obtained from an adult with Crohn's disease.

V gene TRBV19 combines with J gene TRBJ1-3, with no clear D. V dropped 7 bases and J dropped 0 bases, with 16 bases sitting between them. Germline V lookup: CDR1 LNHDA, CDR2 SQIVND (reference sequence). The CDR3 runs to 16 residues. CDR3 loop: CASINDAGASGNTIYF. The CDR3 nucleotides read TGTGCCAGTATCAACGACGCAGGAGCCTCTGGAAACACCATATATTTT.

This rearrangement joins TRBV27 to TRBJ2-5, with TRBD1 matching over 10 bases. The CDR3 runs 15 residues. V trimming: 5 bases; J trimming: 4 bases; junction bases outside the gene matches: 7. Germline V gene lookup returns CDR1 MNHEY and CDR2 SMNVEV (reference sequence). In DNA form, the CDR3 reads TGTGCCAGCAGTACCGGGACAGGGGTACGAGAGACCCAGTACTTC. This sequence encodes CASSTGTGVRETQYF.

This chain uses TRBV6-6 with TRBJ1-2; D is ambiguous. CDR3 length equals 13 residues. CDR1 MNHNY and CDR2 SVGAGI come from the germline V gene (reference sequence). With 8 bases removed from V and 4 bases from J, the gap between germline ends came to 14 bases. The chain's CDR3 is CASRASSTYGYTF. The CDR3 DNA is TGTGCCAGCCGTGCCAGCTCCACCTATGGCTACACCTTC.

V usage is TRBV6-5 and J usage is TRBJ1-6; D might be TRBD1 (5 bases). The V gene lost 5 bases and the J gene lost 9 bases, with 14 bases spanning the gap. This CDR3 contains 14 residues. Germline CDR1 is MNHEY and CDR2 is SVGAGI. The CDR3 DNA follows: TGTGCCAGCAGTGGACACCCAAACCTTTCACCCCTCCACTTT. Its protein is CASSGHPNLSPLHF.

This clone has just a few counts. The chain joins TRBV6-5 to TRBJ1-1, with TRBD1 as a possible D gene (5 bases). Germline loops: CDR1 MNHEY, CDR2 SVGAGI. The V end lost 4 bases, the J end lost 4 bases, and 7 bases lay between the germline ends. The CDR3 totals 12 residues. CDR3 amino acids: CASSWQGTEAFF. As DNA, the CDR3 is TGTGCCAGCAGTTGGCAGGGCACTGAAGCTTTCTTT.

The V gene is TRBV5-6, the J gene TRBJ1-5; 10 bases match TRBD1. With V trimmed by 4 bases and J by 4 bases, 8 bases remained unmatched. CDR3 length: 16 residues. Germline CDR1 and CDR2: SGHDT and YYEEEE. The CDR3 DNA follows: TGTGCCAGCAGCGTCGGGACAGGGGATAGGAATCAGCCCCAGCATTTT. Its translation: CASSVGTGDRNQPQHF.

Sample share makes this clone large (0.1 to 1%). The rearrangement joins TRBV11-2 to TRBJ1-4; perhaps TRBD1 as D (5 bases). The CDR3 contains 17 residues. CDR1 is SGHAT, CDR2 FQNNGV, per germline. Between the trimmed V and J ends, which lost 0 bases and 3 bases, there was a span of 14 bases. CDR3 nucleotide sequence: TGTGCCAGCAGCTTAGAGTTAAAGGGGAGGTCTAATGAAAAACTGTTTTTT. This codes for CASSLELKGRSNEKLFF.

There are a few counts of this clone. The chain combines TRBV6-5 with TRBJ2-7; D is unclear. Trimming removed 2 bases from V and 2 bases from J, with 7 bases in between. CDR1 is MNHEY and CDR2 is SVGAGI in the germline V gene. The CDR3 totals 13 residues. The CDR3 loop reads CASSYAETYEQYF. CDR3 coding DNA: TGTGCCAGCAGTTACGCGGAAACCTACGAGCAGTACTTC.

The chain recombines TRBV5-4 with TRBJ1-2; D is possibly TRBD1 (5 bases). With 0 bases removed from V and 0 bases from J, the gap between germline ends came to 9 bases. The CDR3 has 15 residues. From germline, CDR1 is SGHNT and CDR2 YYREEE (reference sequence). Here the CDR3 reads CASSLGGTANYGYTF. The CDR3 DNA is TGTGCCAGCAGCTTGGGAGGGACGGCTAACTATGGCTACACCTTC.

The V call is TRBV5-3, the J call TRBJ1-2, with D hard to call. TRBV5-3 is an open reading frame whose function is uncertain. Trimming removed 3 bases at V and 4 bases at J, with 13 bases between. This CDR3 spans 14 amino acids. CDR3 loop: CARSCRSVLYGYTF. DNA of the CDR3: TGTGCCAGAAGCTGCCGTTCAGTCCTCTATGGCTACACCTTC.

This chain uses TRBV4-2 with TRBJ1-4; D unclear. This CDR3 contains 16 residues. Trimming left V 0 bases short and J 3 bases short, with 11 bases between. The germline V gene encodes CDR1 LGHNA and CDR2 YNFKEQ. The CDR3 region has the DNA TGTGCCAGCAGCCAAGATGATTCCAGGTCTAATGAAAAACTGTTTTTT. It translates to CASSQDDSRSNEKLFF.

The chain couples TRBV11-2 to TRBJ2-3, with 9 bases lining up with TRBD2. CDR3 length equals 14 residues. In germline, CDR1 is SGHAT, CDR2 FQNNGV. V dropped 1 base and J dropped 4; count of bases not matched to a gene: 0. CDR3 bases: TGTGCCAGCAGCTTAGGACTAGCGGCAGATACGCAGTATTTT. Residues: CASSLGLAADTQYF.

The table lists this clone with a few counts. The chain is built from TRBV11-2 and TRBJ2-5, with D maybe TRBD2 (7 bases). Germline V CDR1 and CDR2: SGHAT, FQNNGV. The length of the CDR3 is 13 residues. The V gene lost 6 bases and the J gene lost 5 bases, with 13 bases spanning the gap. The CDR3 sequence: CASRMGGRETQYF. In DNA, the CDR3 is TGTGCCAGCAGGATGGGGGGGCGGGAGACCCAGTACTTC.

This chain joins TRBV5-1 and TRBJ1-5; D may be TRBD1 (5 bases). CDR3 length: 13 amino acids. V shed 0 bases and J shed 7 bases, with 8 bases lying between them. Germline assignment: CDR1 SGHRS and CDR2 YFSETQ. CDR3 region: CASSLGDGQPQHF. The CDR3 DNA sequence: TGCGCCAGCAGCTTGGGGGACGGCCAGCCCCAGCATTTT.

This chain joins TRBV30 and TRBJ1-2, with 10 bases matching TRBD1. The germline V gene has CDR1 GTSNPN and CDR2 SVGIG (reference sequence). The CDR3 length is 13 residues. Germline trimming cut 3 bases from V and 6 bases from J; bases unmatched to any gene: 4. The DNA for the CDR3 is TGTGCCTGGAGGAGACAGGGGGCAGATGGCTACACCTTC. Protein product: CAWRRQGADGYTF.

This clone is labeled as medium-sized. The sample has other DNA sequences that encode this CDR3 too. The chain links TRBV7-9 to TRBJ1-1; TRBD1 is a possible D gene (6 bases). The CDR3 has 14 residues. Looked up from germline, CDR1 is SEHNR and CDR2 is FQNEAQ (reference sequence). The V end was cut by 1 base, the J end by 4 bases, with 10 bases between. CDR3 amino acids: CASSLGQGSTEAFF. The DNA for the CDR3 is TGTGCCAGCAGCTTAGGCCAGGGGAGCACTGAAGCTTTCTTT.

V usage is TRBV7-2 and J usage is TRBJ2-7, with D perhaps assigned TRBD1 or TRBD2 (6 bases each). Germline V gene sequence: CDR1 SGHTA, CDR2 FQGNSA. CDR3 size: 12 residues. The V end lost 6 bases, the J end lost 2 bases, and 8 bases lay between the germline ends. The CDR3 coding sequence is TGTGCCAGCAGGGGGGGCCCCTACGAGCAGTACTTC. Its translation is CASRGGPYEQYF.

This clone was seen only once. The V call is TRBV28, the J call TRBJ1-1, with 8 bases identical to TRBD1. The CDR3 loop spans 14 amino acids. V lost 5 bases to trimming and J lost 6 bases; unmatched junction nucleotides: 8. Germline V gene sequence: CDR1 MDHEN, CDR2 SYDVKM. The CDR3 nucleotides read TGTGCCAGCAGTAGGACAGGGAGGTCCGCTGAAGCTTTCTTT. Protein: CASSRTGRSAEAFF.

This chain uses TRBV18 with TRBJ1-1; 9 bases align to TRBD1. The CDR3 runs 13 residues. The germline gives CDR1 KGHSH, CDR2 LQKENI. J lost 6 bases, V lost 4 bases, and 3 bases had no gene match. Written as DNA, the CDR3 is TGTGCCAGCTCACGACAGGGGGACGCTGAAGCTTTCTTT. This translates into CASSRQGDAEAFF.

This clone was detected a few times. The V and J genes are TRBV4-3 and TRBJ2-6; 8 nucleotides match TRBD1. The CDR3 has 19 amino acids. The germline CDR1 and CDR2 sequences are LGHNA and YSLEER. V was pared by 4 bases and J by 0 bases, with 11 bases of the junction left unmatched. The CDR3 region is CASSPRTGRPLSGANVLTF. CDR3 DNA sequence: TGCGCCAGCAGCCCGCGGACAGGGCGTCCCCTCTCTGGGGCCAACGTCCTGACTTTC.

The chain has TRBV2 and TRBJ2-7; D not certain. Germline loops: CDR1 SNHLY, CDR2 FYNNEI. CDR3 length: 12 amino acids. Trimming cost V 6 bases and J 4 bases, with 10 bases left between them. The CDR3 is CASRVDQYEQYF. In nucleotides, the CDR3 is TGTGCCAGCAGGGTAGACCAGTACGAGCAGTACTTC.